Sequencing of this TCR beta chain was carried out in a study of T cells after yellow fever vaccination. Study summary: It was SMART-Seq v4 Ultra Low Input that prepared the fractions with low cell numbers.

Making TCR cDNA involved 5'RACE template switching, which added UMIs and a universal primer site. MiXCR was run by TCRdb on the 5' RACE reads, yielding one entry per CDR3 protein. The sample contains 620,000 or so distinct CDR3 sequences, about 12% of which appear only once. Germline CDR1 SGHRS, CDR2 YFSETQ. After removal of 0 bases from V and 2 bases from J, the junction contained 8 bases not matched to a gene. The CDR3 extends over 18 amino acids. This specimen consisted of PBMCs, obtained on the day of the yellow fever booster vaccination. This receptor was taken from a man aged 25 to 40 who received the YFV17D yellow fever vaccine. The chain recombines TRBV5-1 with TRBJ2-7, with 13 positions matching TRBD2. CDR3 amino acids: CASSLELAGGLIPYEQYF. CDR3 DNA sequence: TGCGCCAGCAGCTTGGAACTAGCGGGAGGGCTCATCCCCTACGAGCAGTACTTC.